This TCR beta chain was obtained from a study of identifying expanded T cells in peripheral blood. Notes on this clone: Antigen specificity is unknown.

CDR1 and CDR2 from the germline V gene are SGHVS and FNYEAQ. V gave up 2 bases and J gave up 4 bases, with 8 bases separating them. The CDR3 is 14 amino acids. Findings and caveats of the study: Over about two and four weeks, about 16 and 19 clones changed, versus 1.2 between replicates. Across healthy donors, higher total template counts meant significantly greater roughly two-week count variance.

The repertoire was sequenced with immunoSEQ multiplex PCR; TCRdb's copy has only in-frame clones and lacks some. The data show around 120,000 clones, around 89% seen once. This receptor was obtained from a person aged 18-70 years in good health. The rearrangement uses TRBV7-6 and TRBJ2-2, with D perhaps assigned TRBD1 or TRBD2 (5 bases each). Sequencing used blood. As DNA, the CDR3 is TGTGCCAGCAGCTTACAGGGACCCACCGGGGAGCTGTTTTTT. Translated: CASSLQGPTGELFF.